This T cell receptor (beta chain) was captured by sequencing in a study of siplizumab effects on memory and regulatory T cells. Whole-study findings and limits: A major contribution to the alloresponse seemed to be made by naive T cells, which seemed more diverse than memory cells. Alloreactive sequences traceable to unstimulated CD4+ memory cells were significantly reduced by siplizumab. Naive-or-memory phenotypes were unassignable for roughly 75-95% of proliferating CD4+ or CD8+ clones.

This CDR3 spans 16 amino acids. V lost 3 bases, J lost 2 bases, and 17 bases lay in between. Germline CDR1 reads KGHSH; CDR2 reads LQKENI. Of note for this clone: Its antigen is currently unknown.

Measured with immunoSEQ multiplex PCR; TCRdb has only the in-frame clones, and not every one. The table records fewer than 110,000 clones, around 90% of them present only once. The chain uses TRBV18 and TRBJ2-7, with D unresolved. This clonotype was obtained from a human donor in good health. Sample: non-Treg CD4+ T cells sorted from blood. The CDR3 region has the DNA TGTGCCAGCTCACCTACGCCCGGTGAAACTACCTACGAGCAGTACTTC. Its translation: CASSPTPGETTYEQYF.